The clone carrying this TCR beta chain was counted only a few times. Its antigen is not known. Sorting with CD45RO/CCR7/CD25/CD127/CD95/CD27 yielded naive, central memory, regulatory and stem-like memory CD4+ cells. Unmatched junction bases numbered 10, after V lost 1 base and J lost 7 bases. The CDR3 has 16 amino acids. Germline V CDR1 and CDR2: SGHRS, YFSETQ. Expressed TCRB transcripts were sequenced, since all the RNA that had been isolated was reverse transcribed. Repertoires were generated with immunoSEQ multiplex PCR, while TCRdb's copy carries only in-frame clones and drops some. Here the sample spans about 650,000 clones, 9.5% to 15% being singletons. These data belong to a study of beta chain features in type 1 diabetes. Findings and caveats of the study: Type 1 diabetes patients had VDJ junctions that carried fewer insertions and more deletions. TCRB CDR3s from Type 1 diabetes patients were moderately but significantly shorter in all four CD4+ subsets. Since sequencing was performed on cDNA, cells with high TCR expression could be over-represented. Resolution of whether HLA type affects TCRB rearrangement was not achieved here.

The sequenced material came from naive CD4+ T cells from blood. The receptor was isolated from a man aged 25-45 years with type 1 diabetes. The chain employs TRBV5-1 and TRBJ2-2; TRBD1 agrees at 7 bases. Here the CDR3 reads CASSLYPGQPHGELFF. The CDR3 nucleotides are TGCGCCAGCAGCTTGTATCCGGGACAGCCCCACGGGGAGCTGTTTTTT.